Shown below are 11 T cell receptor beta chains from a single sample sequenced in a study of T cell responses to AZD1222 COVID-19 vaccine (dated by TCRdb to about 2021). The protocol used for the library was the immunoSEQ multiplex PCR assay. TCRdb mirrors the immuneACCESS table, restricted to in-frame sequences. Some clones are absent from its copies; in checked studies, under half trace to an unresolved V gene, and the reason for the others is unknown. This sample's table contains about 140,000 clones. Of the sample, about 2.2% is held by the ten largest clones. The sample's time point label, in plain terms: baseline before first vaccination. The sequenced sample was peripheral blood. Source of these receptors: an adult in good health.

The V and J genes are TRBV2 and TRBJ2-5; unclear D gene. This CDR3 spans 16 amino acids. Germline assignment: CDR1 SNHLY and CDR2 FYNNEI. V was cut by 3 bases and J by 4 bases, with 18 bases left in between. This CDR3 reads CASSDGFGQASETQYF. The CDR3 nucleotides are TGTGCCAGCAGTGATGGGTTCGGGCAGGCGTCAGAGACCCAGTACTTC.

The chain couples TRBV27 to TRBJ1-5, with a weak D call TRBD1 (5 bases). This CDR3 is built from 16 residues. Trimming pared 6 bases from V and 0 bases from J, leaving 15 bases between. Germline CDR1 reads MNHEY; CDR2 reads SMNVEV (reference sequence). The CDR3 loop reads CASRLQGVNSNQPQHF. DNA for the CDR3: TGTGCCAGCAGACTACAAGGGGTGAATAGCAATCAGCCCCAGCATTTT.

CDR3 sequence reads: CASRELSNTEAFF. The CDR3, as DNA: TGTGCCAGCAGGGAACTTTCGAACACTGAAGCTTTCTTT. The genes are TRBV11-1 and TRBJ1-1, with D uncertain. V was shortened by 6 bases and J by 1 base, with 9 bases between the two germline ends. Germline CDR1 is SGHAT and CDR2 is FQDESV (reference sequence). This CDR3 spans 13 amino acids.

The chain is built from TRBV5-1 and TRBJ1-1, with TRBD1 as a possible D gene (5 bases). From germline, CDR1 is SGHRS and CDR2 YFSETQ. V lost 4 bases and J 0 bases, leaving 13 bases between the germline ends. This CDR3 contains 15 residues. The CDR3 DNA sequence: TGCGCCAGCAGCCCCACCCAGACAGTGAACACTGAAGCTTTCTTT. Its translation is CASSPTQTVNTEAFF. Full variable domain (missing parts from reference TRBV5-1 and TRBJ1-1): KAGVTQTPRYLIKTRGQQVTLSCSPISGHRSVSWYQQTPGQGLQFLFEYFSETQRNKGNFPGRFSGRQFSNSRSEMNVSTLELGDSALYLCASSPTQTVNTEAFFGQGTRLTVV.

V is TRBV15 and J is TRBJ2-1; D might be TRBD1 (5 bases). V was pared by 0 bases and J by 4 bases, with 19 bases between. From germline, CDR1 is LNHNV and CDR2 YYDKDF (reference sequence). CDR3 size: 18 residues. In nucleotides, the CDR3 is TGTGCCACCAGCAGAGATAAACAGACAGCCTTTAGGTACAATGAGCAGTTCTTC. Translating it yields CATSRDKQTAFRYNEQFF.

The chain employs TRBV30 and TRBJ1-2; D ambiguous. CDR3 size: 14 residues. Germline-derived CDR1 and CDR2 are GTSNPN and SVGIG (reference sequence). V was cut by 8 bases and J by 4 bases, with 20 bases left in between. CDR3 DNA sequence: TGTGCCGGCCCAGCCCCCAGCTTTACCTATGGCTACACCTTC. It translates to CAGPAPSFTYGYTF.

This chain connects TRBV6-2 or TRBV6-3 to TRBJ1-5, with D maybe TRBD1 (5 bases). Germline CDR1 reads MNHEY; CDR2 reads SVGEGT. CDR3 size: 21 residues. V dropped 2 bases and J dropped 1 base, with 27 bases sitting between them. The chain's CDR3 is CASSYVTFQWGGMMSNQPQHF. CDR3 nucleotides: TGTGCCAGCAGTTACGTGACGTTCCAGTGGGGGGGGATGATGAGCAATCAGCCCCAGCATTTT.

The chain links TRBV3-1 (or the pseudogene TRBV3-2) to TRBJ2-1; TRBD2 agrees at 7 bases. The CDR3 is made up of 15 amino acids. The V gene's germline CDR1 is LGHDT and CDR2 YNNKEL (reference sequence). V lost 0 bases, J lost 8 bases, and 7 bases stayed unmatched. Here the CDR3 reads CASSQENGLADEQFF. CDR3 nucleotide sequence: TGTGCCAGCAGCCAAGAGAACGGGCTAGCGGATGAGCAGTTCTTC.

The chain employs TRBV19 and TRBJ1-5, with D maybe TRBD1 (5 bases). Looked up from germline, CDR1 is LNHDA and CDR2 is SQIVND (reference sequence). Trimming removed 8 bases from V and 4 bases from J, with 21 bases in between. The CDR3 spans 16 residues. The CDR3 sequence: CASSDGPTVINQPQHF. CDR3 nucleotides: TGTGCCAGTTCCGACGGCCCGACAGTAATTAATCAGCCCCAGCATTTT. The full variable domain, completed using reference TRBV19 and TRBJ1-5, is DGGITQSPKYLFRKEGQNVTLSCEQNLNHDAMYWYRQDPGQGLRLIYYSQIVNDFQKGDIAEGYSVSREKKESFPLTVTSAQKNPTAFYLCASSDGPTVINQPQHFGDGTRLSIL.

The chain joins TRBV5-4 to TRBJ2-7; 8 nucleotides match TRBD1. The CDR3 has 15 amino acids. After removal of 1 base from V and 4 bases from J, the junction contained 7 bases not matched to a gene. CDR1 is SGHNT, CDR2 YYREEE, per germline (reference sequence). This CDR3 is CASSLQQGAGYEQYF. As DNA, the CDR3 is TGTGCCAGCAGCTTGCAGCAGGGGGCTGGTTACGAGCAGTACTTC.

The chain carries TRBV5-1 and TRBJ1-1; D perhaps matches TRBD1 (6 bases). Germline V gene data show CDR1 as SGHRS and CDR2 as YFSETQ. Trimming left V 2 bases short and J 5 bases short, with 16 bases between. This CDR3 is 15 amino acids long. CDR3: CASSLGTSRYTEAFF. The CDR3 coding sequence is TGCGCCAGCAGCTTAGGGACATCAAGGTATACTGAAGCTTTCTTT. Looking up the rest from reference TRBV5-1 and TRBJ1-1 gives the full variable domain: KAGVTQTPRYLIKTRGQQVTLSCSPISGHRSVSWYQQTPGQGLQFLFEYFSETQRNKGNFPGRFSGRQFSNSRSEMNVSTLELGDSALYLCASSLGTSRYTEAFFGQGTRLTVV.